The source of this T cell receptor (beta chain) is a study of T cells in Graves' hyperthyroidism and ophthalmopathy. Study results and caveats: With a median lead of approximately six months before onset, the model predicted ophthalmopathy.

Reasons for excluding patients were uncontrolled infection, other autoimmune disease, pregnancy or lactation. Unmatched junction bases numbered 7, after V lost 3 bases and J lost 5 bases. The CDR3 runs 16 residues. The germline CDR1 and CDR2 sequences are SGDLS and YYNGEE. What was amplified from RNA transcripts were TCR beta CDR3 regions. The study used the HTBI primer set for a first-round RT-PCR of the TCR CDR3. TCRdb fed the multiplex PCR reads into MiXCR, producing one record per CDR3 protein. The sample has more than 350,000 distinct CDR3 sequences, around 15% seen once; the top ten hold roughly a fifth. In regard to this clonotype: What it binds is not known.

Sequenced: blood. This TCR was sampled from a woman in her sixties or seventies with Graves' ophthalmopathy. The chain employs TRBV9 and TRBJ2-2, with 10 bases aligning to TRBD1. CDR3 amino acids: CASSARQGALTGELFF. CDR3 DNA sequence: TGTGCCAGCAGCGCCCGACAGGGGGCTTTAACCGGGGAGCTGTTTTTT. The variable domain in full, completed from reference TRBV9 and TRBJ2-2, reads DSGVTQTPKHLITATGQRVTLRCSPRSGDLSVYWYQQSLDQGLQFLIQYYNGEERAKGNILERFSAQQFPDLHSELNLSSLELGDSALYFCASSARQGALTGELFFGEGSRLTVL.